The next 9 T cell receptor beta chains were all read from a single sample in a study of identical twins. TCRdb independently ran MiXCR on the 5' RACE reads; one entry per CDR3 protein. The sample yields just over 500,000 distinct CDR3 sequences, less than 25% seen once. The same data also went into a second study, on T cells expressing NK-cell markers.

The sequencing sample was made of CD4+ T cells sorted from blood. Receptor source: a woman in her late teens or twenties in good health.

This clonotype was detected only a few times. J is TRBJ2-1 and V is TRBV7-2; 7 nucleotides agree with TRBD1. This CDR3 spans 16 amino acids. The germline CDR1 and CDR2 sequences are SGHTA and FQGNSA. The junction had 14 bases not matched to a gene; V was cut back by 6 bases and J by 6 bases. CDR3 coding DNA: TGTGCCAGCAGAAAACAGGGGTTAGAAAAGGGCAATGAGCAGTTCTTC. It specifies CASRKQGLEKGNEQFF.

This sequence joins TRBV6-5 and TRBJ2-7, with D unresolved. Trimming stripped 6 bases from V and 9 bases from J, with 15 bases between. The CDR3 consists of 12 residues. Germline lookup yields CDR1 MNHEY and CDR2 SVGAGI. CDR3 residues: CASSQDRLRQYF. The CDR3 nucleotides are TGTGCCAGCAGCCAGGATCGTCTTAGGCAGTACTTC.

This clonotype was observed a handful of times. V usage is TRBV4-2 and J usage is TRBJ2-7; D uncertain. The germline gives CDR1 LGHNA, CDR2 YNFKEQ. Trimming shortened V by 4 bases and J by 7 bases, and 14 bases separated the two germline ends. The CDR3 has 13 residues. The CDR3 protein is CASSPRRTGEQYF. CDR3 in DNA: TGTGCCAGCAGCCCCCGAAGGACGGGTGAGCAGTACTTC.

As DNA, the CDR3 is TGTGCCAGCAGCGTAGGTATTAGCGGGAGTAGTTTCTTC. It codes for CASSVGISGSSFF. V is TRBV9 and J is TRBJ2-1, with 9 bases fitting TRBD2. The CDR3 contains 13 residues. CDR1 and CDR2 from the germline V gene are SGDLS and YYNGEE. The V segment lost 0 bases and the J segment 16 bases; nucleotides outside the gene matches: 8.

The chain couples TRBV6-1 to TRBJ2-7; 10 positions agree with TRBD1. The CDR3 totals 14 residues. Germline CDR1 reads MNHNS; CDR2 reads SASEGT. The ends lost 9 bases at V and 3 bases at J; junction bases unmatched: 8. CDR3 DNA: TGTGCCAGTCATCTGGGACAGGGGATCTACGAGCAGTACTTC. Its translation is CASHLGQGIYEQYF.

The rearrangement uses TRBV20-1 and TRBJ2-3; 9 nucleotides align to TRBD2. The CDR3 consists of 13 residues. Germline values: CDR1 DFQATT, CDR2 SNEGSKA (reference sequence). J lost 10 bases, V lost 6 bases, and 11 bases had no gene match. CDR3 region: CSAGAAGGPAQYF. In DNA, the CDR3 is TGCAGTGCAGGAGCGGCGGGAGGGCCTGCGCAGTATTTT.

This clonotype came up a few times. V usage is TRBV25-1 and J usage is TRBJ2-7; no definite D call. From germline, CDR1 is MGHDK and CDR2 SYGVNS. The V gene lost 3 bases and the J gene lost 5 bases, with 14 bases spanning the gap. CDR3 length: 14 amino acids. CDR3 in DNA: TGTGCCAGCAGTGATAGTCTTCGAGTTCACGAGCAGTACTTC. It codes for CASSDSLRVHEQYF.

The chain uses TRBV6-1 and TRBJ1-5, with 9 nucleotides matching TRBD1. Per germline, CDR1 MNHNS and CDR2 SASEGT. There are 16 residues in the CDR3. J was trimmed by 4 bases and V by 6 bases; bases with no gene match: 10. CDR3 coding DNA: TGTGCCAGCAGCCCGAATTCGGACAGGGGTAATCAGCCCCAGCATTTT. Residues: CASSPNSDRGNQPQHF.

This clonotype was observed a handful of times. The V gene is TRBV4-3, the J gene TRBJ2-6; 8 bases fit TRBD2. Germline values: CDR1 LGHNA, CDR2 YSLEER. V shed 4 bases, J shed 0 bases, and the junction held 2 bases outside the gene matches. The CDR3 covers 16 residues. The CDR3 spells CASSLGRASGANVLTF. As DNA, the CDR3 is TGCGCCAGCAGCCTCGGGAGGGCCTCTGGGGCCAACGTCCTGACTTTC.